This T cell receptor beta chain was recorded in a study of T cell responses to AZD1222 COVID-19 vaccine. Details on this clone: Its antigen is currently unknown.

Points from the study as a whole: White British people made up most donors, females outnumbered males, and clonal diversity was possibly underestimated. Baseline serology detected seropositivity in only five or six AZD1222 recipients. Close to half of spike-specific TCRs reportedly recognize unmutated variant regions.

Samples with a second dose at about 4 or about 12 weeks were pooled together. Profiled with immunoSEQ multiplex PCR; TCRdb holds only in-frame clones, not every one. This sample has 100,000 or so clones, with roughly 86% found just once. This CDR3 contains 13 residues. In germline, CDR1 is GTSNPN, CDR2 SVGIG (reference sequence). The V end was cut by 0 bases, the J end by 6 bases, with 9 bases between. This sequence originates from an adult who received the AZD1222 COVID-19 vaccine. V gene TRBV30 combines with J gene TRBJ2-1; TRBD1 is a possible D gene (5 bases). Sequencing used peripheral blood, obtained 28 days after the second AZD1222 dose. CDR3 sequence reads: CAWSVGQGNEQFF. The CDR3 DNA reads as TGTGCCTGGAGTGTAGGGCAGGGCAATGAGCAGTTCTTC.